This T cell receptor (beta chain) was captured by sequencing in a study of shared clonotypes between healthy human individuals. Sequenced by immunoSEQ multiplex PCR; TCRdb stores in-frame clones only, minus some. The sample has 2 million to 2.5 million clones, over 85% seen once. The specimen sequenced was naive CD4+ T cells from PBMCs. Regarding subset: CD45RA+ positively selected. The sequence was collected from a man aged 18 to 30 in good health. Some clones in this sample may be carry-over from other donors' samples.

The CDR3 protein is CASSQLAGVGANVLTF. The CDR3 nucleotides read TGTGCCAGCAGCCAGTTAGCGGGAGTTGGGGCCAACGTCCTGACTTTC. The gene calls are TRBV7-3 and TRBJ2-6; TRBD2 aligns across 9 bases. Germline loops: CDR1 SGHTA, CDR2 FQGTGA. The ends lost 5 bases at V and 3 bases at J; junction bases unmatched: 5. The CDR3 contains 16 residues.